This T cell receptor beta chain was captured by sequencing in a study of cytomegalovirus exposure and HLA in healthy donors. Whole-study findings and limits: Per published reports, the classifier diagnosed cytomegalovirus status with high specificity and sensitivity.

Germline values: CDR1 ENHRY, CDR2 SYGVKD. The CDR3 runs 13 residues. The germline V and J ends were trimmed by 5 bases and 4 bases, with 9 bases remaining between them. Only in-frame clones appear in the TCRdb table, and some are missing; sequencing was by immunoSEQ multiplex PCR. Of under 140,000 clones listed, roughly 90% are singletons. Notes on this clone: Its antigen is unknown.

The sequence derives from a woman in her 30s in good health and CMV-seropositive. The chain has TRBV10-3 and TRBJ1-5; D may be TRBD1 (6 bases). Sequences were obtained from PBMCs. The CDR3, as DNA: TGTGCCATCAGTTCAGGGGCGAATCAGCCCCAGCATTTT. Translated, it gives CAISSGANQPQHF.